This T cell receptor beta chain comes out of a study of PD-1 blockade in classical Hodgkin lymphoma. Study-wide findings and caveats: The origin of the repertoire differences remains undefined, with disease activity or prior therapy as possible causes. CD4+ TCR diversity, unlike CD8+, rose significantly by C4D1.

Produced via immunoSEQ multiplex PCR; TCRdb's table is partial and in-frame only. The table has 20,000 to 25,000 clones, 65% to 75% seen once. The patients all showed relapse after autologous stem cell transplantation, while their brentuximab vedotin exposure varied. The study recorded best responses of complete response, partial response or progressive disease. A word on this clone: Its matching antigen is unknown.

V was clipped by 4 bases and J by 9 bases; unmatched bases: 10. Germline CDR1 reads SGHRS; CDR2 reads YFSETQ. The CDR3 loop spans 13 amino acids. Sequenced material: peripheral blood mononuclear cells (PBMCs), taken at baseline. This rearrangement joins TRBV5-1 to TRBJ2-7; 7 bases match TRBD1. The TCR comes from a human donor with classical Hodgkin lymphoma. The CDR3 protein is CASSPGTDTRQYF. The CDR3 DNA sequence: TGCGCCAGCAGCCCTGGGACAGACACCCGGCAGTACTTC.